This TCR beta chain comes out of a study of OX40 agonist ivuxolimab in advanced cancers. Study as a whole: Three patients, one with hepatocellular carcinoma and two with cutaneous melanoma, achieved partial responses.

General observations from the study: In the 0.1 to 3.0 mg/kg range, CD4+ and CD8+ blood T cells had expanded clonally by week 6. Expanded clones belonging to CD8+ T cells outnumbered, on average, those of CD4+. Specificity for antigen went undetermined in the expanded peripheral T cells.

A word on this clone: The antigen remains unidentified.

From germline, CDR1 is MNHEY and CDR2 SVGAGI. Trimming took 6 bases from V and 2 from J, leaving 15 bases between them. The CDR3 has 15 amino acids. Clones were read by immunoSEQ multiplex PCR, and TCRdb kept only the in-frame ones, dropping some. Among under 100,000 clones listed, 81% were seen once. The genes are TRBV6-5 and TRBJ2-3, with D perhaps matching TRBD2 (6 bases). The sample here was CD4+ or CD8+ T cells sorted from blood, taken in a trial of the OX40 agonist ivuxolimab. This clonotype was sampled from an adult with an advanced solid tumor such as melanoma, head and neck, liver or kidney cancer. The CDR3 region has the DNA TGTGCCAGCAGCCCGGGGAGCGGGTTCACAGATACGCAGTATTTT. The encoded protein is CASSPGSGFTDTQYF.